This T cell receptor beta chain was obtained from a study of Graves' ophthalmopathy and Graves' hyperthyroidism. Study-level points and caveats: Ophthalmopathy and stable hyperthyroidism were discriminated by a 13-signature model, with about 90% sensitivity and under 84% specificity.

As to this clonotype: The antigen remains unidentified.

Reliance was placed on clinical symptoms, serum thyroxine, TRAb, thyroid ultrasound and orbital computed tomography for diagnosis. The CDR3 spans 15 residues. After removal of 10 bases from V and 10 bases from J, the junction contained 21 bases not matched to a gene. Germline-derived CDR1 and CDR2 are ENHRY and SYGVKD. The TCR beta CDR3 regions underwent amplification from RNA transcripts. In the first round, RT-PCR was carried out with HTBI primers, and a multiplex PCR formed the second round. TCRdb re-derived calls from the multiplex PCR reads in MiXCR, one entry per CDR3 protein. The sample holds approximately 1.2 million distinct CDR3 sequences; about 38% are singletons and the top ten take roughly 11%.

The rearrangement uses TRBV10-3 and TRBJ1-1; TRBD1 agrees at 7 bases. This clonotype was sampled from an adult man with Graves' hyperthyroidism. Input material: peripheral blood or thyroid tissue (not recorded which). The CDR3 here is CATTGNNDGEIGAFF. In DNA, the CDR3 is TGTGCCACGACAGGGAACAATGACGGAGAGATCGGAGCTTTCTTT.